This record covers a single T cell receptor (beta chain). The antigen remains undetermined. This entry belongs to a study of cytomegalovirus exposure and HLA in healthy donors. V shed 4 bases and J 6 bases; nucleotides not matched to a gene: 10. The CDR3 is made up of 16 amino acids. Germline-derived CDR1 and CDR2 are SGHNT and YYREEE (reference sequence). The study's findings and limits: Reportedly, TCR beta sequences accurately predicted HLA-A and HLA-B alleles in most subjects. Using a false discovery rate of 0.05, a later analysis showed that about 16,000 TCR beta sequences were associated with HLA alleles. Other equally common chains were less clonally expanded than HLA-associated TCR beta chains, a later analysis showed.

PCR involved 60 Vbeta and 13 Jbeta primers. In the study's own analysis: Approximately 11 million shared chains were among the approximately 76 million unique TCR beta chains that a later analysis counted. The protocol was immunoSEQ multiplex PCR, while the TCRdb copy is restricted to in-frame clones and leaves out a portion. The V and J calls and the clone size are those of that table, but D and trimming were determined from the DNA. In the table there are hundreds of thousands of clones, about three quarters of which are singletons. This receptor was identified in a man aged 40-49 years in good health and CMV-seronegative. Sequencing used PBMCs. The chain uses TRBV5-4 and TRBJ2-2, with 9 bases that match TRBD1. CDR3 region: CASSNMGQGISGELFF. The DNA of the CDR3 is TGTGCCAGCAGCAACATGGGACAGGGTATTTCCGGGGAGCTGTTTTTT.